This paragraph reports one T cell receptor (beta chain). What it recognizes is unknown. From the 5' RACE reads, TCRdb lists one entry per CDR3 protein and no DNA. This sample's clone table lists tens of thousands of distinct CDR3 sequences. This record belongs to a study of monozygotic twins with inflammatory bowel disease. Study findings and constraints: Evidence did not back any single strong signal or clonotype linked to IBD.

CDR1 is SGHTA and CDR2 is FQGNSA in the germline V gene. The length of the CDR3 is 15 residues. The clonotype originates from a human donor with ulcerative colitis or Crohn's disease, or a healthy co-twin of an affected twin (not recorded which). This chain uses TRBV7-2 with TRBJ2-2; TCRdb's D call of TRBD2 is untestable without DNA. Sequencing was performed on blood. The CDR3 reads CASSWVGSGTGELFF.